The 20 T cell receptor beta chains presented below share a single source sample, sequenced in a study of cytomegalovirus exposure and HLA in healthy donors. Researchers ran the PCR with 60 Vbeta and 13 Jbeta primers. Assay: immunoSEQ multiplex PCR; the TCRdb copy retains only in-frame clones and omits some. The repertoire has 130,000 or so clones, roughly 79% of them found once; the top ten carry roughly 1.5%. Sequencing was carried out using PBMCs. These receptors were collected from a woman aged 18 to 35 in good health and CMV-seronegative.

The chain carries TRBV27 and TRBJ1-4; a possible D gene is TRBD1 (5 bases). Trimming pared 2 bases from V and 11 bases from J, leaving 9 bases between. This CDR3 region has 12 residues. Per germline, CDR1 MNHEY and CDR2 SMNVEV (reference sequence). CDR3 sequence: CASSLRKGKLFF. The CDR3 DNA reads TGTGCCAGCAGTTTAAGGAAGGGGAAACTGTTTTTT.

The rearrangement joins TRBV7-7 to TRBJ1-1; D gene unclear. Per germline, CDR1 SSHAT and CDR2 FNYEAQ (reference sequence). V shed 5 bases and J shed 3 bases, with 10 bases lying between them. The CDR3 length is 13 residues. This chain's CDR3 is CASSPQRDTEAFF. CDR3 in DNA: TGTGCCAGCAGCCCCCAGCGGGACACTGAAGCTTTCTTT.

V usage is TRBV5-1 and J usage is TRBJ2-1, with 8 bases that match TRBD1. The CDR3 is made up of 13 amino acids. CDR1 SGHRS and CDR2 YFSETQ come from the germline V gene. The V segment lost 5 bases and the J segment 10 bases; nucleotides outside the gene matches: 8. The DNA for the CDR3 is TGCGCCAGCAGTACCGAGACAGGGGAAGAGCAGTTCTTC. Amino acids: CASSTETGEEQFF. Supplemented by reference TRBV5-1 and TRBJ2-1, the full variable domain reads KAGVTQTPRYLIKTRGQQVTLSCSPISGHRSVSWYQQTPGQGLQFLFEYFSETQRNKGNFPGRFSGRQFSNSRSEMNVSTLELGDSALYLCASSTETGEEQFFGPGTRLTVL.

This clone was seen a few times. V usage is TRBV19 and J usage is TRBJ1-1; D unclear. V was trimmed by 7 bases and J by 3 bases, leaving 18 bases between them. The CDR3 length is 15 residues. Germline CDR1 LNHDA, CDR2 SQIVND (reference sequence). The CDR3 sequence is CASILGEEGDTEAFF. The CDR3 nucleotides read TGTGCCAGTATCCTCGGAGAGGAGGGAGACACTGAAGCTTTCTTT.

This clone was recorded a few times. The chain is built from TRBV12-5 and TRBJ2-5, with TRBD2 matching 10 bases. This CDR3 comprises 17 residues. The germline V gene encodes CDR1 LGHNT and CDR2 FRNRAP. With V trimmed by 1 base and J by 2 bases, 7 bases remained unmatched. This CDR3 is CASGLGSTSGLQETQYF. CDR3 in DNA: TGTGCTAGTGGTTTGGGCTCGACTAGCGGGCTACAAGAGACCCAGTACTTC.

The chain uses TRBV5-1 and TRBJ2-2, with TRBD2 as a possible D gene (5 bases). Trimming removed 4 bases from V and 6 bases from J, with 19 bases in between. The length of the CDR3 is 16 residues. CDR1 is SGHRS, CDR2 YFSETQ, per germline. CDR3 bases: TGCGCCAGCAGCCCCGTCGGAGCGGAGCGAGCCGGGGAGCTGTTTTTT. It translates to CASSPVGAERAGELFF.

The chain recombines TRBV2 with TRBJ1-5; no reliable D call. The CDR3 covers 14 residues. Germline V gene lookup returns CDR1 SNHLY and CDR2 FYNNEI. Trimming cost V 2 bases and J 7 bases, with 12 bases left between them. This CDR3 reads CASSENGKGQPQHF. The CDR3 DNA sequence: TGTGCCAGCAGTGAAAACGGGAAAGGGCAGCCCCAGCATTTT.

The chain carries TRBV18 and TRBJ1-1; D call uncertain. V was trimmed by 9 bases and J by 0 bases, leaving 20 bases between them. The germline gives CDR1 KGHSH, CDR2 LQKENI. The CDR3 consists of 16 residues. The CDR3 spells CASLTRDRIMNTEAFF. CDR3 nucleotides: TGTGCCAGTTTGACACGAGACCGAATTATGAACACTGAAGCTTTCTTT.

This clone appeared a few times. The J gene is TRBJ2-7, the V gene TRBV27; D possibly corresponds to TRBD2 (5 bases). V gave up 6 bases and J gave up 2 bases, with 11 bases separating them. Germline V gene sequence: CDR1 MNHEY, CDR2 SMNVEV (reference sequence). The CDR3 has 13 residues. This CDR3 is CASSPERAYEQYF. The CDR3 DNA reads TGTGCCAGCAGCCCGGAGAGGGCCTACGAGCAGTACTTC.

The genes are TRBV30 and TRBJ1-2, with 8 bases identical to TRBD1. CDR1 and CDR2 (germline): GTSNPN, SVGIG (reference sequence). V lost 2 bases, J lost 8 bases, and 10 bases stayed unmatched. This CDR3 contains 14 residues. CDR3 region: CAWSQGQEGGGYTF. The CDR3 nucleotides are TGTGCCTGGAGTCAGGGACAGGAGGGGGGGGGCTACACCTTC.

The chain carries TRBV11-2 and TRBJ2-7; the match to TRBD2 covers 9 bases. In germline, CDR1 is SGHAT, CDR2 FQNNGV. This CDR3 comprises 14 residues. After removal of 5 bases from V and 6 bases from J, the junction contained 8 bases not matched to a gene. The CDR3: CASSPPGLAFEQYF. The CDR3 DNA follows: TGTGCCAGCAGCCCCCCGGGACTAGCCTTCGAGCAGTACTTC.

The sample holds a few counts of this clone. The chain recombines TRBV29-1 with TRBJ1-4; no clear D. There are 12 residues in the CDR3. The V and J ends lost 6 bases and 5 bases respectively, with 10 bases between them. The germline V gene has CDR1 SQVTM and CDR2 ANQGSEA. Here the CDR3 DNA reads TGCAGCGTGCGACGAGGGAATGAAAAACTGTTTTTT. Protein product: CSVRRGNEKLFF.

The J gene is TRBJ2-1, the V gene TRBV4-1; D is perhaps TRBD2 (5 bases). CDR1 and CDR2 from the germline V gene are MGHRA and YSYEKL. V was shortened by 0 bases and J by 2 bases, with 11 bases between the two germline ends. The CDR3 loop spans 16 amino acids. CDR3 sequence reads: CASSQESGSAYNEQFF. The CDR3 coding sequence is TGCGCCAGCAGCCAAGAGAGTGGGAGCGCCTACAATGAGCAGTTCTTC.

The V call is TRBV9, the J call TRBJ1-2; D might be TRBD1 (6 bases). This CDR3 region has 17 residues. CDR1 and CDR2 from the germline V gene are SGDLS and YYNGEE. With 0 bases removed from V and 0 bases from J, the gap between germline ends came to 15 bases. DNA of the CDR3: TGTGCCAGCAGCGTAGCTACTAGGGGGGGAGCTAACTATGGCTACACCTTC. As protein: CASSVATRGGANYGYTF.

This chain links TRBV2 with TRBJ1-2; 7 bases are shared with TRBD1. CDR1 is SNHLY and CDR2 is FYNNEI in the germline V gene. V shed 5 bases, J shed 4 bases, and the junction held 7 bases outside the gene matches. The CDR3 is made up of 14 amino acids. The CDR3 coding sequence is TGTGCCAGCAGTACCCGACAGGGATCCTATGGCTACACCTTC. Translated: CASSTRQGSYGYTF.

The CDR3 nucleotides read TGTGCCTGGAGTGCGGGGTACTCCTACGAGCAGTACTTC. Translated: CAWSAGYSYEQYF. V gene TRBV30 combines with J gene TRBJ2-7, with D possibly matching TRBD2 (5 bases). V was cut by 1 base and J by 0 bases, with 7 bases left in between. CDR1 GTSNPN and CDR2 SVGIG come from the germline V gene (reference sequence). The CDR3 loop spans 13 amino acids.

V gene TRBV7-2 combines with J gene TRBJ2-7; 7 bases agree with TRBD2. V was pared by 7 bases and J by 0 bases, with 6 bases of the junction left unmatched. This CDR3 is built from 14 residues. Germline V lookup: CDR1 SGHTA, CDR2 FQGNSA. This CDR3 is CASKGGRGSYEQYF. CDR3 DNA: TGTGCCAGCAAGGGAGGGCGGGGCTCCTACGAGCAGTACTTC.

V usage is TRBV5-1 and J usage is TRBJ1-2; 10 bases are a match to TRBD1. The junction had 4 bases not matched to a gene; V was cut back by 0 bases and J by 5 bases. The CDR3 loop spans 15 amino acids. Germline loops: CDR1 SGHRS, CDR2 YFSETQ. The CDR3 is CASSLGGQGSYGYTF. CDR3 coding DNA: TGCGCCAGCAGCTTGGGGGGACAGGGGAGTTATGGCTACACCTTC.

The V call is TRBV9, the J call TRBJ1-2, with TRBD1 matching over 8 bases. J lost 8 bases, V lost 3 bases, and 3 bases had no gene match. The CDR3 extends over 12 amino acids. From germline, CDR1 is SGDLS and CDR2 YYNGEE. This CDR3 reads CASSAGGWGYTF. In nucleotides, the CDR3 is TGTGCCAGCAGCGCAGGGGGCTGGGGCTACACCTTC.

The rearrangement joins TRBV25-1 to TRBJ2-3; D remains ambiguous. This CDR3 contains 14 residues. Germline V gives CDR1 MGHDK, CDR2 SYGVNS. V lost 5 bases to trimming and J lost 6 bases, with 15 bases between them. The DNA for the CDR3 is TGTGCCAGCAGTACCCGACTGGCCGGGGATACGCAGTATTTT. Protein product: CASSTRLAGDTQYF.